One sample yielded the 7 T cell receptor beta chains listed below, sequenced in a study of blood T cell repertoires in COVID-19. Repertoires were generated with immunoSEQ multiplex PCR, while TCRdb's copy carries only in-frame clones and drops some. The repertoire holds under 300,000 clones, with 91% as singletons. Sequencing was carried out using PBMCs or T cells enriched from blood (not recorded which). The receptors were sampled from a human donor in a cohort exposed to, infected with or recovered from COVID-19 (not recorded which). The donor label of this sample is uncertain.

The chain has TRBV7-2 and TRBJ2-2, with a tentative D call TRBD1 (6 bases). The CDR3 has 15 residues. Germline V CDR1 and CDR2: SGHTA, FQGNSA. V was trimmed by 5 bases and J by 4 bases, leaving 14 bases between them. CDR3 in amino acids: CASSLTKGVTGELFF. The CDR3 nucleotides are TGTGCCAGCAGCCTAACCAAGGGGGTCACCGGGGAGCTGTTTTTT. The complete variable domain, with remaining parts taken from reference TRBV7-2 and TRBJ2-2, reads GAGVSQSPSNKVTEKGKDVELRCDPISGHTALYWYRQSLGQGLEFLIYFQGNSAPDKSGLPSDRFSAERTGGSVSTLTIQRTQQEDSAVYLCASSLTKGVTGELFFGEGSRLTVL.

The rearrangement links TRBV5-4 to TRBJ2-7; 7 nucleotides match TRBD1. V lost 0 bases to trimming and J lost 0 bases; unmatched junction nucleotides: 9. CDR1 is SGHNT, CDR2 YYREEE, per germline (reference sequence). The CDR3 is 17 amino acids. CDR3 sequence (DNA): TGTGCCAGCAGCTTGGTAAGCCGGGACAGAATCTCCTACGAGCAGTACTTC. Amino acid sequence: CASSLVSRDRISYEQYF.

This clone was found once. The chain is built from TRBV14 and TRBJ1-1; D is possibly TRBD1 (6 bases). The CDR3 is made up of 15 amino acids. The germline V and J ends were trimmed by 0 bases and 1 base, with 9 bases remaining between them. CDR1 is SGHDN, CDR2 FVKESK, per germline. In DNA, the CDR3 is TGTGCCAGCAGCCAAGAATACAGGGAGAACACTGAAGCTTTCTTT. Translated: CASSQEYRENTEAFF.

This chain uses TRBV7-6 with TRBJ1-3, with 9 nucleotides matching TRBD1. CDR3 length: 15 amino acids. Germline values: CDR1 SGHVS, CDR2 FNYEAQ. Trimming cost V 5 bases and J 6 bases; bases outside gene matches: 8. For the CDR3, the DNA is TGTGCCAGCAGCCTAAACCGGGACAGGGCAAACACCATATATTTT. Its translation: CASSLNRDRANTIYF.

This chain uses TRBV5-1 with TRBJ2-7, with D perhaps TRBD2 (6 bases). This CDR3 is 14 amino acids long. Per germline, CDR1 SGHRS and CDR2 YFSETQ. Trimming removed 4 bases from V and 6 bases from J, with 17 bases in between. CDR3 DNA: TGCGCCAGCAGCGGTCCGGGCCGCGGGGCCGAGCAGTACTTC. Translation: CASSGPGRGAEQYF.

The rearrangement links TRBV7-9 to TRBJ2-3; D is perhaps TRBD2 (6 bases). CDR3 length equals 16 residues. V lost 2 bases and J lost 0, with 12 bases in between. The germline V gene has CDR1 SEHNR and CDR2 FQNEAQ (reference sequence). CDR3 region: CASSLKASASTDTQYF. The CDR3 DNA reads TGTGCCAGCAGCTTAAAAGCTAGCGCTAGCACAGATACGCAGTATTTT.

The chain joins TRBV30 to TRBJ1-3; maybe TRBD1 (5 bases). Germline V gene data show CDR1 as GTSNPN and CDR2 as SVGIG (reference sequence). Trimming took 8 bases from V and 11 from J, leaving 19 bases between them. This CDR3 contains 12 residues. CDR3 protein: CATRGGGLSIYF. DNA for the CDR3: TGTGCCACTCGTGGGGGGGGGTTATCCATATATTTT.